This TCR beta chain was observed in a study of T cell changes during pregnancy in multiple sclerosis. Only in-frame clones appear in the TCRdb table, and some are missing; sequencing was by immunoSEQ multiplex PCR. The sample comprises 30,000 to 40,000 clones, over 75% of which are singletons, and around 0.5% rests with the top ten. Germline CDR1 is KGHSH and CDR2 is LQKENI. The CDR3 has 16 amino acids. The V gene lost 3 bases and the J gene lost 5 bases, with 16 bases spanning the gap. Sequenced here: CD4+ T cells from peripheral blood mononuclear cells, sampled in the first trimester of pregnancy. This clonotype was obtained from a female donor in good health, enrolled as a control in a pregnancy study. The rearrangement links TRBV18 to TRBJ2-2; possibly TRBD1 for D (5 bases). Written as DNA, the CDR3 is TGTGCCAGCTCACCGATGAACAGGATGGTGACCGGGGAGCTGTTTTTT. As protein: CASSPMNRMVTGELFF.